The next 26 T cell receptor beta chains were all read from a single sample in a study of T cells in Graves' hyperthyroidism and ophthalmopathy. Amplified regions were TCR beta CDR3 sequences from RNA transcripts. First-round RT-PCR targeting the TCR CDR3 was performed with the HTBI primer set. TCRdb reprocessed the multiplex PCR reads with MiXCR, giving one entry per CDR3 protein. The sample lists about 640,000 distinct CDR3 sequences, roughly 20% seen once, with approximately 30% in the top ten. Sequenced: blood. These receptors were obtained from a man aged 30-40 years with Graves' ophthalmopathy.

This clonotype showed up many times. This chain joins TRBV20-1 and TRBJ2-3, with 8 positions matching TRBD2. The J segment lost 6 bases and the V segment lost 0 bases, leaving 2 bases of the junction unmatched. The CDR3 length is 13 residues. Germline CDR1 DFQATT, CDR2 SNEGSKA (reference sequence). CDR3 amino acids: CSARESGSDTQYF. In nucleotides, the CDR3 is TGCAGTGCTAGAGAGAGCGGGAGTGATACGCAGTATTTT.

For the CDR3, the DNA is TGCAGTGCTCCCGCTCCGGGACTAGCGGGCTTTTCCTACGAGCAGTACTTC. Its protein is CSAPAPGLAGFSYEQYF. The chain has TRBV20-1 and TRBJ2-7, with 12 positions matching TRBD2. Germline V gene data show CDR1 as DFQATT and CDR2 as SNEGSKA (reference sequence). Losses at the gene ends were 5 bases for V and 1 base for J; bases not matched to a gene: 12. There are 17 residues in the CDR3.

This clonotype appeared many times. V and J are TRBV5-1 and TRBJ2-1, with TRBD2 matching 10 bases. Trimming cost V 2 bases and J 8 bases; bases outside gene matches: 1. The CDR3 extends over 13 amino acids. CDR1 and CDR2 (germline): SGHRS, YFSETQ. CDR3 amino acids: CASSLGTSDEQFF. In DNA form, the CDR3 reads TGCGCCAGCAGCTTAGGGACTAGCGATGAGCAGTTCTTC.

In its sample, this clonotype was seen many times. The chain carries TRBV28 and TRBJ2-3; TRBD2 agrees at 8 bases. In germline, CDR1 is MDHEN, CDR2 SYDVKM. The CDR3 is made up of 18 amino acids. Unmatched junction bases numbered 15, after V lost 5 bases and J lost 2 bases. This CDR3 reads CASSLMRGSGTFTDTQYF. CDR3 nucleotide sequence: TGTGCCAGCAGTCTCATGCGGGGTAGCGGGACATTCACAGATACGCAGTATTTT.

This clonotype was observed a handful of times. The gene calls are TRBV4-1 and TRBJ2-1; D is ambiguous. The germline V gene has CDR1 MGHRA and CDR2 YSYEKL. The V gene lost 1 base and the J gene lost 4 bases, with 11 bases spanning the gap. The CDR3 spans 15 residues. DNA for the CDR3: TGCGCCAGCAGCCAAGGACTCCGTGGATACAATGAGCAGTTCTTC. Translation gives CASSQGLRGYNEQFF.

The rearrangement links TRBV10-3 to TRBJ1-2; D might be TRBD1 (5 bases). Trimming pared 6 bases from V and 6 bases from J, leaving 14 bases between. CDR1 and CDR2 from the germline V gene are ENHRY and SYGVKD. This CDR3 has 13 amino acids. Here the CDR3 DNA reads TGTGCCATCAGAGGACTTCGGGGGGATGGCTACACCTTC. Its translation is CAIRGLRGDGYTF.

The CDR3 sequence: CASRSTGGAYEQYF. DNA for the CDR3: TGTGCCAGCAGAAGCACAGGGGGAGCCTACGAGCAGTACTTC. The chain recombines TRBV6-5 with TRBJ2-7, with 8 bases lining up with TRBD1. CDR3 length equals 14 residues. Trimming cost V 6 bases and J 2 bases; bases outside gene matches: 6. Germline V gene lookup returns CDR1 MNHEY and CDR2 SVGAGI.

This clonotype was seen at least ten times. The chain is built from TRBV28 and TRBJ2-3; 9 positions agree with TRBD1. The J segment lost 6 bases and the V segment lost 7 bases, leaving 11 bases of the junction unmatched. CDR3 size: 15 residues. The germline V gene has CDR1 MDHEN and CDR2 SYDVKM. The CDR3: CASILKRTGVDTQYF. The CDR3 DNA reads TGTGCCAGCATTCTTAAGAGGACAGGGGTCGATACGCAGTATTTT. The whole variable domain, remainder taken from reference TRBV28 and TRBJ2-3, is DVKVTQSSRYLVKRTGEKVFLECVQDMDHENMFWYRQDPGLGLRLIYFSYDVKMKEKGDIPEGYSVSREKKERFSLILESASTNQTSMYLCASILKRTGVDTQYFGPGTRLTVL.

The genes are TRBV19 and TRBJ1-5; 8 nucleotides match TRBD1. Germline loops: CDR1 LNHDA, CDR2 SQIVND (reference sequence). The CDR3 sequence is 14 residues long. V dropped 3 bases and J dropped 4; count of bases not matched to a gene: 2. The CDR3 sequence is CASSIWTGNQPQHF. CDR3 bases: TGTGCCAGTAGTATTTGGACAGGGAATCAGCCCCAGCATTTT. Complete variable domain (other parts from reference TRBV19 and TRBJ1-5): DGGITQSPKYLFRKEGQNVTLSCEQNLNHDAMYWYRQDPGQGLRLIYYSQIVNDFQKGDIAEGYSVSREKKESFPLTVTSAQKNPTAFYLCASSIWTGNQPQHFGDGTRLSIL.

The sample holds many counts of this clonotype. The chain is built from TRBV30 and TRBJ2-7; TRBD1 is a possible D gene (5 bases). CDR3 length: 13 residues. V was shortened by 2 bases and J by 2 bases, with 10 bases between the two germline ends. CDR1 is GTSNPN, CDR2 SVGIG, per germline (reference sequence). CDR3 coding DNA: TGTGCCTGGAGTAGGGGTAATACCTACGAGCAGTACTTC. This codes for CAWSRGNTYEQYF.

The table lists this clonotype with many counts. The J gene is TRBJ2-3, the V gene TRBV28; 7 bases fit TRBD1. The CDR3 loop spans 15 amino acids. CDR1 MDHEN and CDR2 SYDVKM come from the germline V gene. V lost 4 bases to trimming and J lost 2 bases; unmatched junction nucleotides: 6. The CDR3 here is CASSYMTGLTDTQYF. DNA for the CDR3: TGTGCCAGCAGTTATATGACAGGGCTCACAGATACGCAGTATTTT.

The chain uses TRBV6-5 and TRBJ2-7, with D unclear. CDR1 is MNHEY, CDR2 SVGAGI, per germline. This CDR3 has 13 amino acids. V was shortened by 3 bases and J by 0 bases, with 6 bases between the two germline ends. CDR3 region: CASSYDNSYEQYF. The CDR3 DNA sequence: TGTGCCAGCAGTTATGACAACTCCTACGAGCAGTACTTC.

The V gene is TRBV20-1, the J gene TRBJ2-1; D is possibly TRBD1 or TRBD2 (5 bases each). Trimming stripped 0 bases from V and 10 bases from J, with 10 bases between. The CDR3 length is 12 residues. The germline V gene encodes CDR1 DFQATT and CDR2 SNEGSKA (reference sequence). CDR3 residues: CSAREGTQEQFF. The CDR3 DNA reads as TGCAGTGCTAGAGAAGGGACGCAAGAGCAGTTCTTC.

The chain joins TRBV20-1 to TRBJ2-1, with TRBD1 identical over 7 bases. The CDR3 spans 15 residues. Germline V gene data show CDR1 as DFQATT and CDR2 as SNEGSKA (reference sequence). The ends lost 0 bases at V and 5 bases at J; junction bases unmatched: 7. The CDR3 nucleotides are TGCAGTGCTAGAGATCGAAAGGGGGCAGACAATGAGCAGTTCTTC. This translates into CSARDRKGADNEQFF.

As to this clonotype: It may be a read error: a sequence one base away is much more abundant. V gene TRBV5-1 combines with J gene TRBJ2-1; D uncertain. In germline, CDR1 is SGHRS, CDR2 YFSETQ. The CDR3 is made up of 15 amino acids. The CDR3 is CASSLSSSGYSEQFF. In nucleotides, the CDR3 is TGCGCCAGCAGCTTGAGTTCGTCGGGTTACAGTGAGCAGTTCTTC.

A few counts support this clonotype. CDR3 residues: CASSYETPNVETQYF. The DNA of the CDR3 is TGCGCCAGCAGCTACGAGACACCGAACGTGGAGACCCAGTACTTC. The chain couples TRBV5-1 to TRBJ2-5; D is ambiguous. The CDR3 is made up of 15 amino acids. The V gene's germline CDR1 is SGHRS and CDR2 YFSETQ. The V gene lost 3 bases and the J gene lost 5 bases, with 17 bases spanning the gap.

The J gene is TRBJ1-5, the V gene TRBV28; 8 bases fit TRBD1. J lost 2 bases, V lost 5 bases, and 5 bases had no gene match. The germline V gene encodes CDR1 MDHEN and CDR2 SYDVKM. The CDR3 has 15 residues. The DNA of the CDR3 is TGTGCCAGCAGTCGTCCGACAGGGGGCAATCAGCCCCAGCATTTT. This translates into CASSRPTGGNQPQHF. The full variable domain, its missing parts supplied by reference TRBV28 and TRBJ1-5, is DVKVTQSSRYLVKRTGEKVFLECVQDMDHENMFWYRQDPGLGLRLIYFSYDVKMKEKGDIPEGYSVSREKKERFSLILESASTNQTSMYLCASSRPTGGNQPQHFGDGTRLSIL.

This clonotype was recorded at least ten times. This chain uses TRBV2 with TRBJ1-1; possibly TRBD1 for D (6 bases). CDR1 and CDR2 (germline): SNHLY, FYNNEI. This CDR3 region has 14 residues. The V end lost 6 bases, the J end lost 4 bases, and 15 bases lay between the germline ends. The CDR3 DNA reads as TGTGCCAGCAGGGATGACAGGATTATCACTGAAGCTTTCTTT. This codes for CASRDDRIITEAFF.

This clonotype has just a few counts. The chain employs TRBV10-3 and TRBJ1-1; unclear D gene. Germline-derived CDR1 and CDR2 are ENHRY and SYGVKD. V shed 0 bases and J shed 0 bases, with 8 bases lying between them. The CDR3 has 15 residues. CDR3 DNA sequence: TGTGCCATCAGTGAGTCGGCGATCATGAACACTGAAGCTTTCTTT. It codes for CAISESAIMNTEAFF.

This clonotype was picked up many times. This chain links TRBV6-1 with TRBJ1-5, with D perhaps TRBD1 (5 bases). The germline V and J ends were trimmed by 6 bases and 2 bases, with 8 bases remaining between them. Looked up from germline, CDR1 is MNHNS and CDR2 is SASEGT. The CDR3 spans 13 residues. Here the CDR3 reads CASRGLGNQPQHF. The CDR3 DNA sequence: TGTGCCAGCAGGGGACTCGGCAATCAGCCCCAGCATTTT.

This clonotype was found once. The chain recombines TRBV20-1 with TRBJ2-5; 7 bases are shared with TRBD2. This CDR3 comprises 15 residues. The V and J ends lost 6 bases and 2 bases, in that order; junction bases with no gene match: 12. From germline, CDR1 is DFQATT and CDR2 SNEGSKA (reference sequence). CDR3 amino acids: CSAPGTNLRQETQYF. The DNA for the CDR3 is TGCAGTGCGCCCGGGACTAACCTCCGGCAAGAGACCCAGTACTTC.

The chain employs TRBV7-2 and TRBJ2-3, with TRBD2 matching 12 bases. Losses at the gene ends were 5 bases for V and 0 bases for J; bases not matched to a gene: 6. CDR3 length: 17 amino acids. Germline V lookup: CDR1 SGHTA, CDR2 FQGNSA. The CDR3 DNA reads as TGTGCCAGCAGCACGAGACTAGCGGGGGTTAGCACAGATACGCAGTATTTT. Translating it yields CASSTRLAGVSTDTQYF.

In its sample, this clonotype was seen a few times. This chain joins TRBV6-1 and TRBJ2-7, with a weak D call TRBD2 (5 bases). Trimming removed 2 bases at V and 3 bases at J, with 17 bases between. The CDR3 has 16 amino acids. Germline CDR1 and CDR2: MNHNS and SASEGT. The CDR3 loop is CASSERLSGGYYEQYF. The CDR3 coding sequence is TGTGCCAGCAGTGAAAGACTATCCGGTGGCTACTACGAGCAGTACTTC.

This clonotype was seen a handful of times. The chain is built from TRBV25-1 and TRBJ1-1, with TRBD1 as a possible D gene (5 bases). The CDR3 is 15 residues long. CDR1 is MGHDK, CDR2 SYGVNS, per germline. Trimming removed 7 bases from V and 1 base from J, with 16 bases in between. In DNA, the CDR3 is TGTGCCAGCACCGACACCTGGGGGGGGAACACTGAAGCTTTCTTT. It is translated as CASTDTWGGNTEAFF.

This clonotype was picked up a small number of times. The chain uses TRBV30 and TRBJ2-5; 11 nucleotides align to TRBD2. Germline V lookup: CDR1 GTSNPN, CDR2 SVGIG (reference sequence). The CDR3 is 18 residues long. V shed 2 bases, J shed 5 bases, and the junction held 16 bases outside the gene matches. The CDR3: CAWSTGVAGGPYGETQYF. CDR3 DNA: TGTGCCTGGAGTACGGGGGTAGCGGGAGGGCCGTATGGCGAGACCCAGTACTTC.

This clonotype was counted a few times. This chain joins TRBV27 and TRBJ2-1; D not resolved. V dropped 3 bases and J dropped 5 bases, with 11 bases sitting between them. The CDR3 loop spans 14 amino acids. CDR1 and CDR2 from the germline V gene are MNHEY and SMNVEV (reference sequence). The chain's CDR3 is CASSFLDANNEQFF. The CDR3 DNA reads as TGTGCCAGCAGTTTTTTGGACGCAAACAATGAGCAGTTCTTC.